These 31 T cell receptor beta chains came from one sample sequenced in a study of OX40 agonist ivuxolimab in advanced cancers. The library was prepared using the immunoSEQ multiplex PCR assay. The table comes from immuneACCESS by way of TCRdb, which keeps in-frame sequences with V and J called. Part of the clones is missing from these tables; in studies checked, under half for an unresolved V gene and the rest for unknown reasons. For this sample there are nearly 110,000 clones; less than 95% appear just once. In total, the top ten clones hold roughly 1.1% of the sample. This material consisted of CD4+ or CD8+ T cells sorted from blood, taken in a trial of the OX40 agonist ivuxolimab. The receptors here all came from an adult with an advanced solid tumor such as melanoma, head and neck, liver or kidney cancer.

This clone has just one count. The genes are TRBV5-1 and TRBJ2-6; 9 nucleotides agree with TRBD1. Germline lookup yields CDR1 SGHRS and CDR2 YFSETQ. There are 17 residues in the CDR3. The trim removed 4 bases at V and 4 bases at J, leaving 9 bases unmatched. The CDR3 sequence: CASSPPGQGTGANVLTF. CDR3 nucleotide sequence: TGCGCCAGCAGCCCGCCGGGACAGGGTACCGGGGCCAACGTCCTGACTTTC.

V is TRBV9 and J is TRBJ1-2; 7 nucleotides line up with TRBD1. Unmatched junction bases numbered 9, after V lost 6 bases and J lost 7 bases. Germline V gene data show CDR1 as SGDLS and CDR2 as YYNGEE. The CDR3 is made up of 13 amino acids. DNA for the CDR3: TGTGCCAGCACCGGAGGGGGCGAGTCTGGCTACACCTTC. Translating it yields CASTGGGESGYTF.

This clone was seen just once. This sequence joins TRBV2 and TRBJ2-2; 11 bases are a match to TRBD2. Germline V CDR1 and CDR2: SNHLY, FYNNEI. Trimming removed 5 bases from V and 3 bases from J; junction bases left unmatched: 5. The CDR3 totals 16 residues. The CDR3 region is CASSKLAGVYTGELFF. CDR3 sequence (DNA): TGTGCCAGCAGTAAACTAGCGGGAGTATACACCGGGGAGCTGTTTTTT.

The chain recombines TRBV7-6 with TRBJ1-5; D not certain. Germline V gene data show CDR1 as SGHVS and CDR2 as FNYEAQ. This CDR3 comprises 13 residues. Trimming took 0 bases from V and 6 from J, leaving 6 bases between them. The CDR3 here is CASSLARLQPQHF. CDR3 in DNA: TGTGCCAGCAGCTTAGCGCGGCTTCAGCCCCAGCATTTT. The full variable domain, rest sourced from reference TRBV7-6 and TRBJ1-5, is GAGVSQSPRYKVTKRGQDVALRCDPISGHVSLYWYRQALGQGPEFLTYFNYEAQQDKSGLPNDRFSAERPEGSISTLTIQRTEQRDSAMYRCASSLARLQPQHFGDGTRLSIL.

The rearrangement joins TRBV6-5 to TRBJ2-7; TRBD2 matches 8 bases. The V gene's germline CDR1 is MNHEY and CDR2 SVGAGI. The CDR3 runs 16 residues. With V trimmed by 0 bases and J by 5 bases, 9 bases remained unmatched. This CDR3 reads CASSYSGAGEVHEQYF. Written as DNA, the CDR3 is TGTGCCAGCAGTTACTCTGGAGCGGGAGAAGTCCACGAGCAGTACTTC.

CDR3 DNA sequence: TGTGCCAGCTCCACGGACAGCTCTGGAAACACCATATATTTT. This codes for CASSTDSSGNTIYF. The rearrangement joins TRBV18 to TRBJ1-3; tentative D call: TRBD1 (6 bases). Looked up from germline, CDR1 is KGHSH and CDR2 is LQKENI. The V end lost 6 bases, the J end lost 0 bases, and 9 bases lay between the germline ends. The CDR3 has 14 residues.

The DNA for the CDR3 is TGTGCCAGCAGCCAGGGGGCGCGGGAGCAGTACTTC. It is translated as CASSQGAREQYF. This rearrangement joins TRBV28 to TRBJ2-7; 8 nucleotides agree with TRBD1. Germline trimming cut 6 bases from V and 7 bases from J; bases unmatched to any gene: 5. This CDR3 comprises 12 residues. Germline V gene lookup returns CDR1 MDHEN and CDR2 SYDVKM.

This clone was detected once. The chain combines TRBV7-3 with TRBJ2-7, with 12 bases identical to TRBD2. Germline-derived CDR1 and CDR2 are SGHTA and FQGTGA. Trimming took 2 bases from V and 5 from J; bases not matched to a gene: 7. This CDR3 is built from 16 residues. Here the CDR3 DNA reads TGTGCCAGCAGCTTAGGGGGAACTAGCGGGAGGAACGAGCAGTACTTC. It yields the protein CASSLGGTSGRNEQYF.

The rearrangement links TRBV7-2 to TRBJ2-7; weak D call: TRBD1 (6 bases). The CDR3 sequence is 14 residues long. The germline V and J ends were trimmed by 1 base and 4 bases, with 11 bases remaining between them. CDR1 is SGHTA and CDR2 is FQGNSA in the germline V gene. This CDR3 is CASSLGQARYEQYF. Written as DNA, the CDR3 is TGTGCCAGCAGCTTAGGACAGGCTAGGTACGAGCAGTACTTC.

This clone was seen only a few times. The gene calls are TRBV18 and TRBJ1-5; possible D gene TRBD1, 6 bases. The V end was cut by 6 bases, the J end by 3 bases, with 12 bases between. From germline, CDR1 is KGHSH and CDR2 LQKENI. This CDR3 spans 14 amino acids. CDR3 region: CASSAGAVNQPQHF. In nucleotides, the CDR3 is TGTGCCAGCTCCGCGGGGGCGGTCAATCAGCCCCAGCATTTT.

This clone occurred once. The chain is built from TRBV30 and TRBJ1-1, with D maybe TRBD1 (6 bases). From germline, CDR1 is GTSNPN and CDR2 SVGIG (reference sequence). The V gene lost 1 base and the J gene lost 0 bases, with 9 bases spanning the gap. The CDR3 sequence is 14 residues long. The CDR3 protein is CAWSGWTVNTEAFF. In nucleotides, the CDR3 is TGTGCCTGGAGTGGGTGGACAGTGAACACTGAAGCTTTCTTT.

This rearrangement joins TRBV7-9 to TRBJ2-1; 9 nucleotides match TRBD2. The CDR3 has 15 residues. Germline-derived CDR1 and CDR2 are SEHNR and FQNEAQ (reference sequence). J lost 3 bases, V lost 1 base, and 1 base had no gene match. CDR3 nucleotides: TGTGCCAGCAGCTTAGTAGCGGGAGTCTACAATGAGCAGTTCTTC. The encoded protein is CASSLVAGVYNEQFF.

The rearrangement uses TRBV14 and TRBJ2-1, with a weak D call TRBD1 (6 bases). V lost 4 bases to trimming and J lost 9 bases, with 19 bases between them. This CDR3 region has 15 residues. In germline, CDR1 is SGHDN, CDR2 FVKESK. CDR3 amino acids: CASSPFTGSFSEQFF. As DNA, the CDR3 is TGTGCCAGCAGCCCATTTACAGGGTCCTTTTCTGAGCAGTTCTTC.

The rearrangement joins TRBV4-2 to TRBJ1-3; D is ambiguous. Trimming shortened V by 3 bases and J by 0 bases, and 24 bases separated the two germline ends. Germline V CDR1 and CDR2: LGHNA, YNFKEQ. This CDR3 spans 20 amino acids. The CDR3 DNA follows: TGTGCCAGCAGCCATTCATTCGGGGAAGTACAAGATTACTCTGGAAACACCATATATTTT. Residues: CASSHSFGEVQDYSGNTIYF.

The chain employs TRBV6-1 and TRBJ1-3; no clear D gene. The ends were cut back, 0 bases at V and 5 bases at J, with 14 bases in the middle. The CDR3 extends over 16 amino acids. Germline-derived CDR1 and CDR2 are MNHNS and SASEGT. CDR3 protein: CASSEALSITRNTIYF. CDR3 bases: TGTGCCAGCAGTGAAGCGCTGAGCATTACCAGAAACACCATATATTTT.

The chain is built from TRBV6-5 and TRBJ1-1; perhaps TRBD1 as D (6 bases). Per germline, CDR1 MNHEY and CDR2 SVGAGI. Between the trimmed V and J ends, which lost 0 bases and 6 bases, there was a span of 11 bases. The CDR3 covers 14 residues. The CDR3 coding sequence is TGTGCCAGCAGTTACTCGTCGGGGGCTTCTGAAGCTTTCTTT. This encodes CASSYSSGASEAFF.

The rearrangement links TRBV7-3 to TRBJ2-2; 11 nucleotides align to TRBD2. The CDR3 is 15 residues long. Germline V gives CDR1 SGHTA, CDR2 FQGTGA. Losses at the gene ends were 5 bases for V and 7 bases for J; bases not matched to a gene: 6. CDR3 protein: CASSPLAGAIGELFF. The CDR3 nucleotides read TGTGCCAGCAGCCCACTAGCGGGAGCTATCGGGGAGCTGTTTTTT.

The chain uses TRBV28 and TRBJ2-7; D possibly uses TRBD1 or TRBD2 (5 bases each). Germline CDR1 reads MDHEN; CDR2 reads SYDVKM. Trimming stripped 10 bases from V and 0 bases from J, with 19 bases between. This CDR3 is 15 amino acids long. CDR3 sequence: CATRLSGPNSYEQYF. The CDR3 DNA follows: TGTGCCACCCGACTGTCGGGACCCAACTCCTACGAGCAGTACTTC.

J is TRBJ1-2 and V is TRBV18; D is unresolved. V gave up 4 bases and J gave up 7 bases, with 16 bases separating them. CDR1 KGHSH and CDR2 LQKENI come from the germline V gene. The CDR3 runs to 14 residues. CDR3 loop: CASSLERFGVGYTF. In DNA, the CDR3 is TGTGCCAGCTCACTCGAGCGGTTCGGGGTTGGCTACACCTTC.

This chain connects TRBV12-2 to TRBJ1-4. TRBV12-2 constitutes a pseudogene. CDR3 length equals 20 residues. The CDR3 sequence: CASRLVCRVRGSGTNEKLFF. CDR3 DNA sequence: TGTGCAAGTCGCTTAGTTTGCCGCGTGAGAGGGTCTGGGACTAATGAAAAACTGTTTTTT.

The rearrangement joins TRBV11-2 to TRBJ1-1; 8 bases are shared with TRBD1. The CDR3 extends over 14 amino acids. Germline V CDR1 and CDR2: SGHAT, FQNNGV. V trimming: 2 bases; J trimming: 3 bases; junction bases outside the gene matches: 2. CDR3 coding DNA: TGTGCCAGCAGCTTATTGGGACAGGACACTGAAGCTTTCTTT. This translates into CASSLLGQDTEAFF.

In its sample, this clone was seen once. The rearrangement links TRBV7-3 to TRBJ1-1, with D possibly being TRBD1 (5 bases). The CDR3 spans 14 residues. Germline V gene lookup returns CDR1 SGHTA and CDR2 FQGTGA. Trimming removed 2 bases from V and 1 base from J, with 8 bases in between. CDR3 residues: CASSLFQGNTEAFF. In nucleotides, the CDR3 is TGTGCCAGCAGCTTATTTCAGGGGAACACTGAAGCTTTCTTT.

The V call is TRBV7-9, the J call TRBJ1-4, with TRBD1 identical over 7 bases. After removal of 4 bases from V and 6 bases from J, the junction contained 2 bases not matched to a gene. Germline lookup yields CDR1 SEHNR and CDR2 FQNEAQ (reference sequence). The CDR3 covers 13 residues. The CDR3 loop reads CASSSDRDEKLFF. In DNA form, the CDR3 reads TGTGCCAGCAGCTCCGACAGGGATGAAAAACTGTTTTTT. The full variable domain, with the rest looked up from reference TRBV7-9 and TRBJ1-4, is DTGVSQNPRHKITKRGQNVTFRCDPISEHNRLYWYRQTLGQGPEFLTYFQNEAQLEKSRLLSDRFSAERPKGSFSTLEIQRTEQGDSAMYLCASSSDRDEKLFFGSGTQLSVL.

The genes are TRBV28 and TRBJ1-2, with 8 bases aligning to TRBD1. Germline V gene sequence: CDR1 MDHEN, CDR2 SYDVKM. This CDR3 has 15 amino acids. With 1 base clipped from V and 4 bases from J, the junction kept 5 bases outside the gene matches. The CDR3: CASSLSQGAGYGYTF. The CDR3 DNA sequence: TGTGCCAGCAGTTTATCCCAGGGGGCTGGCTATGGCTACACCTTC.

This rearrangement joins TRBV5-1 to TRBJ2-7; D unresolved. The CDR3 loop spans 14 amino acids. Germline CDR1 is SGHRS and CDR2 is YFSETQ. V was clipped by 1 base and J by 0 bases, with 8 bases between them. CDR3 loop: CASSLSSPSYEQYF. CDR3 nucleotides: TGCGCCAGCAGCTTGTCTTCACCCTCCTACGAGCAGTACTTC.

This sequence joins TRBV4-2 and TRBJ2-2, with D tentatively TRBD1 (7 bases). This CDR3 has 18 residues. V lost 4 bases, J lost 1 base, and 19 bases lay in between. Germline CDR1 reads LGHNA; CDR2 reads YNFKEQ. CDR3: CASSRDGGRTGNTGELFF. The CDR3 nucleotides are TGTGCCAGCAGCCGAGACGGGGGACGGACAGGGAACACCGGGGAGCTGTTTTTT.

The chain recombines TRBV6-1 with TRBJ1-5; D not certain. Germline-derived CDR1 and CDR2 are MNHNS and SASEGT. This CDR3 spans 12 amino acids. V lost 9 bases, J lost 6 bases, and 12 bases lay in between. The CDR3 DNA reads TGTGCCAGTGGGGAAGGGAGTCAGCCCCAGCATTTT. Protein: CASGEGSQPQHF.

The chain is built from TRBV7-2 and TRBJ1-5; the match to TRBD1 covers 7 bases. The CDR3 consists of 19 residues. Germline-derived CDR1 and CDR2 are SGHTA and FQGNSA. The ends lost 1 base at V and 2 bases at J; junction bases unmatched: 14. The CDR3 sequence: CASSLVTRDREKGNQPQHF. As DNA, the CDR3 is TGTGCCAGCAGCTTAGTGACCCGAGACAGGGAGAAGGGCAATCAGCCCCAGCATTTT.

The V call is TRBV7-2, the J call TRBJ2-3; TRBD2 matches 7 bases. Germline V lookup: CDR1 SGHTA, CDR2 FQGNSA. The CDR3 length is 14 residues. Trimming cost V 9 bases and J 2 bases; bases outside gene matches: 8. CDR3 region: CASSPSGLTDTQYF. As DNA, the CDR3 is TGTGCCAGTTCCCCTAGCGGTCTCACAGATACGCAGTATTTT.

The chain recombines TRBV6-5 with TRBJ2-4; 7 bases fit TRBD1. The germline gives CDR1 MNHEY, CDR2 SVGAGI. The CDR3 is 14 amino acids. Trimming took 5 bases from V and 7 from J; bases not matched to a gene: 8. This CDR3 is CASSKRTGGNIQYF. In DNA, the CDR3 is TGTGCCAGCAGTAAGAGGACAGGCGGGAACATTCAGTACTTC.

Here the CDR3 DNA reads TGCGCCAGCAGCTTGGTCCCGACAGGCCTATCTTCTCAAGAGACCCAGTACTTC. It translates to CASSLVPTGLSSQETQYF. This sequence joins TRBV5-1 and TRBJ2-5; D possibly corresponds to TRBD1 (6 bases). V lost 0 bases, J lost 2 bases, and 20 bases lay in between. This CDR3 comprises 18 residues. Germline assignment: CDR1 SGHRS and CDR2 YFSETQ.